The rows below give T cell receptor beta chains drawn from one sample of a study of T cell changes during pregnancy in multiple sclerosis. Libraries were prepared by immunoSEQ multiplex PCR; TCRdb keeps only in-frame clonotypes and omits some of them. Among around 62,000 clones, approximately 90% were seen once, and the ten largest hold 2.5%. Sequencing was performed on peripheral blood, taken in the first trimester of pregnancy. These TCRs come from a female donor with multiple sclerosis, enrolled in a pregnancy study. Each CDR3 is given with its conserved first and last residue. Fields, in order: J gene, V gene, clone size, CDR3 protein. Not every row has a clone size; where given, it reads once, few, many or a size class.

TRBJ1-5 TRBV19 . CASSGTGGNQPQHF
TRBJ2-7 TRBV7-2 . CASSTTSASYEQYF
TRBJ1-1 TRBV6-1 . CASSRNRGNTEAFF
TRBJ2-3 TRBV7-9 . CASREMTSGRGTDTQYF
TRBJ2-2 TRBV27 . CASSLTGTGELFF
TRBJ2-7 TRBV10-2 . CASSESYTAYEQYF
TRBJ2-5 TRBV6-4 . CASSVAGAVQETQYF
TRBJ2-2 TRBV6-5 . CASSYDRGTGELFF
TRBJ2-1 TRBV11-2 . CASSLEDSASYNEQFF
TRBJ2-1 TRBV6-4 . CASSDTGTPGDEQFF
TRBJ2-7 TRBV18 once CASSPGSEYEQYF
TRBJ1-5 TRBV7-8 . CASSSGTLSGSFHQPQHF
TRBJ2-1 TRBV10-1 . CASSRLSGSNNEQFF
TRBJ2-1 TRBV19 . CASSIAPLAGDNEQFF
TRBJ2-7 TRBV5-1 . CASSRMTTGNSYEQYF
TRBJ2-6 TRBV4-3 once CASSQGSRLTGANVLTF
TRBJ2-1 TRBV7-3 . CASSLTGGANNEQFF
TRBJ2-3 TRBV5-1 once CASCRLRGTDTQYF
TRBJ1-4 TRBV11-2 . CASSLTGGQFNEKLFF
TRBJ2-1 TRBV2 . CASSEGLAALGEQFF
TRBJ1-2 TRBV27 few CASSAHRVDYGYTF
TRBJ2-5 TRBV6-5 . CASRRTGTGKETQYF
TRBJ2-7 TRBV19 few CASSIDLAGETYEQYF
TRBJ1-1 TRBV4-1 . CASSPHLIPRGTNTEAFF
TRBJ1-1 TRBV7-8 . CASSLVRSPQREAFF
TRBJ2-7 TRBV30 . CAWKSLQVPYEQYF
TRBJ1-2 TRBV7-9 . CASSPYRGGGYTF
TRBJ2-3 TRBV7-2 . CASSPFQGDLTDTQYF
TRBJ2-7 TRBV2 . CAGLGQGNYEQYF
TRBJ2-3 TRBV9 once CASSVAGGLAGVTDTQYF
TRBJ1-2 TRBV7-2 . CASSLVTGYGYTF
TRBJ1-1 TRBV30 few CAGELNTEAFF
TRBJ1-1 TRBV19 . CASSIEGGPTEAFF
TRBJ1-1 TRBV18 . CASRQGQQNTEAFF
TRBJ2-7 TRBV7-2 . CASSLGPSGPYEQYF
TRBJ1-2 TRBV6-1 . CASSEWGSPNYGYTF
TRBJ1-2 TRBV4-3 . CASSQDRGQTYGYTF
TRBJ2-5 TRBV5-1 . CASTYLLAQETQYF
TRBJ2-2 TRBV12-5 . CASGPRTGNTGELFF
TRBJ2-7 TRBV5-6 . CASSLSRDFPSYEQYF
TRBJ2-3 TRBV5-1 once CASSYGQVVGADTQYF
TRBJ2-1 TRBV10-2 . CASRPSPRLAGGNEQFF
TRBJ2-1 TRBV4-2 . CASSQDRDRGTVFYEQFF
TRBJ2-2 TRBV19 few CASSIVGGTPGELFF
TRBJ2-7 TRBV30 once CAWSGLAGLVEQYF
TRBJ1-2 TRBV5-6 . CASSFGDRDRYGYTF
TRBJ1-1 TRBV6-4 . CASSDTDRGTEAFF
TRBJ1-1 TRBV10-1 . CASSESTGLNTEAFF
TRBJ2-1 TRBV6-5 once CASSHATSGRNEQFF
TRBJ1-2 TRBV14 . CASSQVGGLYGYTF
TRBJ2-2 TRBV25-1 . CASSDPDSANTGELFF
TRBJ1-1 TRBV6-4 . CASSDTLDRGRFGGTEAFF
TRBJ2-7 TRBV28 . CASSGQGGYEQYF
TRBJ1-2 TRBV28 . CASSLGAHSNYGYTF
TRBJ2-7 TRBV7-8 . CASSIGSSYEQYF
TRBJ2-6 TRBV30 . CAWRTGTGVRSGANVLTF
TRBJ1-5 TRBV4-1 . CASSQPGQGRGQPQHF
TRBJ2-5 TRBV7-6 once CASSLPGLAGQETQYF
TRBJ2-3 TRBV21-1 . CASSLRLAGGSTQYF